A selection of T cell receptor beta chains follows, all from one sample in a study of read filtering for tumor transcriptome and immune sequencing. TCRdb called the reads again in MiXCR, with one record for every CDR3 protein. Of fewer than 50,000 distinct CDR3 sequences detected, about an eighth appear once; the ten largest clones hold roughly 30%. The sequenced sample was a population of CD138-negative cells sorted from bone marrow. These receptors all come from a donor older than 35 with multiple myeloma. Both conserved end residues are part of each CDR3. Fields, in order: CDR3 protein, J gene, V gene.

CDR3 protein: CASSLGLAGANTGELFF
J gene: TRBJ2-2
V gene: TRBV6-5

CDR3 protein: CSVGSGGTGELFF
J gene: TRBJ2-2
V gene: TRBV29-1

CDR3 protein: CASSYDLAGNEQFF
J gene: TRBJ2-1
V gene: TRBV6-2/TRBV6-3

CDR3 protein: CSVGQTLNQPQHF
J gene: TRBJ1-5
V gene: TRBV29-1

CDR3 protein: CASSYSKSRGRMNTEAFF
J gene: TRBJ1-1
V gene: TRBV6-7

CDR3 protein: CASSVTGNPYYEQYF
J gene: TRBJ2-7
V gene: TRBV9

CDR3 protein: CSASRAGDEKLFF
J gene: TRBJ1-4
V gene: TRBV20-1

CDR3 protein: CASSSAGNRGDEQFF
J gene: TRBJ2-1
V gene: TRBV5-5

CDR3 protein: CASSDGTSGTSEQFF
J gene: TRBJ2-1
V gene: TRBV6-2/TRBV6-3

CDR3 protein: CASTLRLAGGNEQFF
J gene: TRBJ2-1
V gene: TRBV6-6

CDR3 protein: CASSASGRARETQYF
J gene: TRBJ2-5
V gene: TRBV7-2

CDR3 protein: CATSSSGTDGEKLFF
J gene: TRBJ1-4
V gene: TRBV15